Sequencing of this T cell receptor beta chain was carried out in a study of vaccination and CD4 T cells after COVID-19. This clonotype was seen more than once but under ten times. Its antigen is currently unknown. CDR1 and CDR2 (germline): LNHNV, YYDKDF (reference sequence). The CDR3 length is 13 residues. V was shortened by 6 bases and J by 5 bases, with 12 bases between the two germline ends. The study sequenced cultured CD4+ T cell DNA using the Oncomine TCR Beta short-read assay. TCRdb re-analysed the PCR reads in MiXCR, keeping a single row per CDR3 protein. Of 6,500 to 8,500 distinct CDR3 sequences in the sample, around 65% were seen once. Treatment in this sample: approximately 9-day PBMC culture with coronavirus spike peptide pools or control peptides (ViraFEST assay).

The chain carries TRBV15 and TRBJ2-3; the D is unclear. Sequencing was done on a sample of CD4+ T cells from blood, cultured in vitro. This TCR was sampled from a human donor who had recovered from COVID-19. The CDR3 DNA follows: TGTGCCACCAGAAGGCACGTGGGAGATACGCAGTATTTT. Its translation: CATRRHVGDTQYF.